These 4 T cell receptor beta chains share one sample of origin, sequenced in a study of control samples from healthy donors and cancer patients. Repertoires were generated with immunoSEQ multiplex PCR, while TCRdb's copy carries only in-frame clones and drops some. The sample lists roughly 83,000 clones; more than 75% were seen once. Sequencing was performed on blood. The origin of the receptors is a woman aged 55-75 years in good health.

The rearrangement joins TRBV27 to TRBJ1-1; 8 positions agree with TRBD1. This CDR3 has 15 amino acids. Germline CDR1 and CDR2: MNHEY and SMNVEV (reference sequence). Losses at the gene ends were 10 bases for V and 5 bases for J; bases not matched to a gene: 15. DNA for the CDR3: TGTGCCACAACTCCAGGGGGCGCAAGGGGGACTGAAGCTTTCTTT. Protein sequence: CATTPGGARGTEAFF.

The gene calls are TRBV5-1 and TRBJ1-5; TRBD1 agrees at 7 bases. Trimming took 0 bases from V and 7 from J; bases not matched to a gene: 7. CDR3 size: 15 residues. Germline CDR1 SGHRS, CDR2 YFSETQ. CDR3 coding DNA: TGCGCCAGCAGCTTGGTGGGACAGCTCGGCCAGCCCCAGCATTTT. Its protein is CASSLVGQLGQPQHF.

The chain recombines TRBV14 with TRBJ1-5, with D unclear. The CDR3 covers 13 residues. Germline assignment: CDR1 SGHDN and CDR2 FVKESK. Trimming took 0 bases from V and 6 from J, leaving 6 bases between them. Here the CDR3 reads CASSQDGVQPQHF. CDR3 DNA sequence: TGTGCCAGCAGCCAAGATGGAGTTCAGCCCCAGCATTTT.

The chain carries TRBV6-5 and TRBJ2-1; 7 nucleotides agree with TRBD2. The germline gives CDR1 MNHEY, CDR2 SVGAGI. J lost 1 base, V lost 7 bases, and 4 bases had no gene match. This CDR3 has 14 amino acids. Here the CDR3 DNA reads TGTGCCAGCATGCAGGGAGGGTCCTACAATGAGCAGTTCTTC. Residues: CASMQGGSYNEQFF.